This T cell receptor beta chain was captured in a study of shared clonotypes between healthy human individuals. Study-wide context: Those who served as donors were a couple of women and three men between the ages of 18 and 49. There were three CD4 naive, three CD4 memory, two CD8 naive and one CD8 memory plates per donor.

General study findings and limits: Clonotypes which were not shared had lower generation probabilities than clonotypes that all four donors shared.

Concerning this clone itself: Antigen specificity is unknown.

The table came from immunoSEQ multiplex PCR; TCRdb's copy has only in-frame clones and leaves some out. The table has over a million clones, roughly 98.5% seen once. The TCR originated in a man between 25 and 39 years old in good health. The material sequenced was naive CD4+ T cells sorted from blood. The subset denotes: CD45RA+ positively selected.

This CDR3 is CASSLETGAYEQYF. The DNA for the CDR3 is TGTGCCAGCAGCCTGGAGACGGGAGCCTACGAGCAGTACTTC. The chain carries TRBV7-3 and TRBJ2-7, with TRBD2 as a possible D gene (6 bases). Between the trimmed V and J ends, which lost 5 bases and 2 bases, there was a span of 13 bases. The CDR3 length is 14 residues. Germline lookup yields CDR1 SGHTA and CDR2 FQGTGA.